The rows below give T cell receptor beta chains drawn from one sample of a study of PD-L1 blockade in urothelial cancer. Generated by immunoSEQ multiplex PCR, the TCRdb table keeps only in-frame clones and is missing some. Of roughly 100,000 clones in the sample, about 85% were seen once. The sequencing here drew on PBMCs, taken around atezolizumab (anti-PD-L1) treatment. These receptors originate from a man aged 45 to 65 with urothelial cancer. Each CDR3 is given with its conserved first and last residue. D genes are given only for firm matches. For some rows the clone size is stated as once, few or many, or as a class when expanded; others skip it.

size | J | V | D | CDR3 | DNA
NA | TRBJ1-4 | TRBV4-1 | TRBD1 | CASSQAGTGGNEKLFF | TGCGCCAGCAGCCAAGCCGGGACAGGGGGGAATGAAAAACTGTTTTTT
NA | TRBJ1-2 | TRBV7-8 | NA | CASSGAWGGSNYGYTF | TGTGCCAGCAGCGGGGCTTGGGGGGGTTCTAACTATGGCTACACCTTC
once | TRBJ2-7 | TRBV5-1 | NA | CASSPRVGYEQYF | TGCGCCAGCAGCCCCAGGGTAGGCTACGAGCAGTACTTC
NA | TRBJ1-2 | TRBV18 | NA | CASSQSPGQYGYTF | TGTGCCAGCTCGCAGTCTCCTGGACAGTATGGCTACACCTTC
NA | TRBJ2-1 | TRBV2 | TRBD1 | CASTDPGTVGVNEQFF | TGTGCCAGCACAGACCCTGGGACAGTTGGGGTGAATGAGCAGTTCTTC
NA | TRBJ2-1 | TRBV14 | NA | CASSKQGYNEQFF | TGTGCCAGCAGCAAACAGGGCTACAATGAGCAGTTCTTC
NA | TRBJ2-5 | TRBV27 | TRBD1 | CASSIRTGGETQYF | TGTGCCAGCAGTATCCGGACAGGGGGAGAGACCCAGTACTTC
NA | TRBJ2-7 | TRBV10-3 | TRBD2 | CAIRRTSDSYEQYF | TGTGCCATCAGGCGGACTAGCGACTCCTACGAGCAGTACTTC
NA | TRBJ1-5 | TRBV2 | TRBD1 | CASSGDRGFVSNQPQHF | TGTGCCAGCAGCGGGGACAGGGGGTTTGTTAGCAATCAGCCCCAGCATTTT
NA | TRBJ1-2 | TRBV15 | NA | CATSRDRRGFKGYGYTF | TGTGCCACCAGCAGAGATCGGCGGGGTTTCAAGGGCTATGGCTACACCTTC
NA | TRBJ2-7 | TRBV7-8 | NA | CASSLVASYEQYF | TGTGCCAGCAGCTTAGTGGCCTCCTACGAGCAGTACTTC
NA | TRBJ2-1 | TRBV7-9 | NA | CASSLDGTGVSNEQFF | TGTGCCAGCAGCTTAGATGGAACGGGAGTATCAAATGAGCAGTTCTTC
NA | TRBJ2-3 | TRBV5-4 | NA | CASSLVQRGTDTQYF | TGTGCCAGCAGCTTGGTCCAGCGAGGCACAGATACGCAGTATTTT
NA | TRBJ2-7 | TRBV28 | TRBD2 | CASSRDLAGEGYEQYF | TGTGCCAGCAGCCGGGATCTAGCGGGAGAAGGCTACGAGCAGTACTTC
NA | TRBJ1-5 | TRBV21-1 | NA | CASSKEPPRVNQPQHF | TGTGCCAGCAGCAAAGAACCCCCCCGGGTCAATCAGCCCCAGCATTTT
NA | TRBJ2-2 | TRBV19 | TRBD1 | CASREETGIPGELFF | TGTGCCAGTAGGGAAGAGACAGGGATCCCCGGGGAGCTGTTTTTT
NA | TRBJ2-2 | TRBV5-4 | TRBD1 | CASSLGRGTGELFF | TGTGCCAGCAGCTTGGGCAGGGGGACCGGGGAGCTGTTTTTT
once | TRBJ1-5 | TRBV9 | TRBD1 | CASSALGQPDQPQHF | TGTGCCAGCAGCGCCCTGGGACAGCCAGATCAGCCCCAGCATTTT
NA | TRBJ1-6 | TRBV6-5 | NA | CASSPTGQGSPLHF | TGTGCCAGCAGCCCGACAGGTCAGGGTTCACCCCTCCACTTT
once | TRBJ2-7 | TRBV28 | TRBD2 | CASSLVPGTSGIYEQYF | TGTGCCAGCAGTCTAGTCCCGGGGACTAGCGGAATCTACGAGCAGTACTTC
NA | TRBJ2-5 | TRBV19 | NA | CASSTVEGGQETQYF | TGTGCCAGTAGTACCGTTGAGGGAGGCCAAGAGACCCAGTACTTC
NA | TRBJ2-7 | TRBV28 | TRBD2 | CASSSGWGGNEQYF | TGTGCCAGCAGTTCTGGATGGGGGGGGAACGAGCAGTACTTC
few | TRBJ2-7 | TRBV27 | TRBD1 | CASRRDRVSYEQYF | TGTGCCAGCAGGCGGGACAGGGTGTCCTACGAGCAGTACTTC
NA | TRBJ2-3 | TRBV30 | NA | CAWTNKHTDTQYF | TGTGCCTGGACGAACAAACACACAGATACGCAGTATTTT
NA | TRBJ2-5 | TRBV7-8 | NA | CASSPTRVSQETQYF | TGTGCCAGCAGCCCTACTAGGGTCAGCCAAGAGACCCAGTACTTC
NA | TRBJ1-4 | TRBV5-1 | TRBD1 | CASSYTGGSSEKLFF | TGCGCCAGCAGCTACACAGGGGGTTCGAGTGAAAAACTGTTTTTT
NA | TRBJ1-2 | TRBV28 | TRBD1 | CASSSPTGTGLGYAF | TGTGCCAGCAGTTCCCCAACCGGGACAGGGTTAGGGTACGCCTTC
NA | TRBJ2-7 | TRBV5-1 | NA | CASSWTTDSYEQYF | TGCGCCAGCAGCTGGACGACAGACTCCTACGAGCAGTACTTC
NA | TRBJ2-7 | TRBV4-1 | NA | CASSQDRQDSYEQYF | TGCGCCAGCAGCCAAGATAGACAAGACTCCTACGAGCAGTACTTC
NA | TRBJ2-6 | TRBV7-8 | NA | CASSLVSSGANVLTF | TGTGCCAGCAGCTTAGTGTCATCTGGGGCCAACGTCCTGACTTTC
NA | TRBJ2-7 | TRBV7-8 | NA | CASTPTGKTYEQYF | TGTGCCAGCACCCCCACCGGGAAAACCTACGAGCAGTACTTC
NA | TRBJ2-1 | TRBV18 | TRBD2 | CASSPGLAGVFEQFF | TGTGCCAGCTCACCAGGACTAGCGGGAGTTTTTGAGCAGTTCTTC
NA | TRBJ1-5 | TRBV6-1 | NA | CASSEATVDQPQHF | TGTGCCAGCAGTGAAGCGACAGTCGATCAGCCCCAGCATTTT
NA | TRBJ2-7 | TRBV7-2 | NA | CASSLAKGSYEQYF | TGTGCCAGCAGCTTAGCGAAGGGGTCCTACGAGCAGTACTTC
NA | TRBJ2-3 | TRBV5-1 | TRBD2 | CASSLVAGGPDTQYF | TGCGCCAGCAGCTTGGTCGCGGGAGGGCCAGATACGCAGTATTTT
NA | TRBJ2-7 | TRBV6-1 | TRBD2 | CASSEAVAGVGEQYF | TGTGCCAGCAGTGAAGCAGTAGCGGGAGTCGGCGAGCAGTACTTC
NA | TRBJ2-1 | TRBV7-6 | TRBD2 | CASSLSLTSGSRVNEQFF | TGTGCCAGCAGCCTTAGCCTGACTAGCGGGAGTAGGGTCAATGAGCAGTTCTTC
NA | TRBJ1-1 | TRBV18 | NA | CASSPQGKLTEAFF | TGTGCCAGCTCACCACAGGGGAAGTTGACTGAAGCTTTCTTT
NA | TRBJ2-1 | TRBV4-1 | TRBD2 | CASSRGVSGGPYSGEQFF | TGCGCCAGCAGCCGGGGGGTGTCGGGAGGGCCCTATAGCGGTGAGCAGTTCTTC
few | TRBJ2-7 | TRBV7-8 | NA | CASSLWAGEIYEQYF | TGTGCCAGCAGCTTATGGGCAGGTGAGATCTACGAGCAGTACTTC
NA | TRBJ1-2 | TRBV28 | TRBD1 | CASSDGTAYGYTF | TGTGCCAGCAGTGACGGGACAGCTTATGGCTACACCTTC
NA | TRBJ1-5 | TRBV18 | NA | CASSPGGAPSQPQHF | TGTGCCAGCTCACCCGGAGGGGCCCCAAGTCAGCCCCAGCATTTT
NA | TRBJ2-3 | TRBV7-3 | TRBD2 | CASSPIAGGPTDTQYF | TGTGCCAGCAGCCCAATAGCGGGAGGGCCCACAGATACGCAGTATTTT
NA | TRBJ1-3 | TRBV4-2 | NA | CASSQETAGNTIYF | TGTGCCAGCAGCCAAGAGACAGCTGGAAACACCATATATTTT
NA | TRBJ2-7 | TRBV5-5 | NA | CASSSSPTAYEQYF | TGTGCCAGCAGCTCGTCTCCCACTGCCTACGAGCAGTACTTC
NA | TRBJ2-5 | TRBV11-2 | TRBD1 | CASSQTGELLYF | TGTGCCAGCAGCCAGACAGGGGAATTGTTGTACTTC
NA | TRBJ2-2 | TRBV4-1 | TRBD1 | CASSQSGQGASNTGELFF | TGCGCCAGCAGCCAGTCGGGACAGGGGGCGTCAAACACCGGGGAGCTGTTTTTT
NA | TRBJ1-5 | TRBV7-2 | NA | CASSLEGGRNQPQHF | TGTGCCAGCAGCTTAGAGGGAGGACGCAATCAGCCCCAGCATTTT
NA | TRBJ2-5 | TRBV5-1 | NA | CASSFGQNQETQYF | TGCGCCAGCAGCTTCGGACAAAACCAAGAGACCCAGTACTTC
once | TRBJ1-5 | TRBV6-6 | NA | CASNQGLGQPQHF | TGTGCCAGCAACCAGGGGTTGGGGCAGCCCCAGCATTTT
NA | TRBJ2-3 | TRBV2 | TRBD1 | CASSRDRGLTDTQYF | TGTGCCAGCAGTAGGGACAGGGGGCTTACAGATACGCAGTATTTT
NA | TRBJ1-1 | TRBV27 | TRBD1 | CASTGTGRVGAFF | TGTGCCAGCACCGGGACAGGGCGCGTTGGAGCTTTCTTT
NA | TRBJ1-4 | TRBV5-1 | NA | CASSLNRANEKLFF | TGCGCCAGCAGCTTGAACAGGGCTAATGAAAAACTGTTTTTT